This note documents a single T cell receptor beta chain sequence. Its antigen specificity is not known. The CDR3 covers 15 residues, taking in both the cysteine and the phenylalanine. The DNA is unrecorded. CDR1 and CDR2 (SQVTM, ANQGSEA) derive from the germline V gene. Each CD8+ T cell subset was flow-sorted in triplicate, with some 300,000 cells per subset placed directly into RLT lysis buffer. Using standard density gradient centrifugation, peripheral blood mononuclear cells were isolated from buffy coats. Total RNA was extracted from sorted cells with an RNeasy Mini Kit. Instrument used: NextSeq 550. The Human TCR Profiling Kit (MiLaboratory) was used to make UMI-labeled 5' RACE TRB cDNA libraries. The full amount of extracted RNA was used for cDNA synthesis, and the full amount of resulting cDNA was used for PCR amplification. The libraries were made side by side, with each library going through the same number of PCR cycles. In the authors' own workflow: With a requirement of at least two reads per UMI, MIGEC and MiXCR extracted about 52,000 +/- 9,100 unique UMI-labeled TRB cDNA molecules per library. An average of approximately 40,000 +/- 10,000 functional in-frame TRB CDR3 nucleotide clonotypes without stop codons was found per library. After downsampling to 5000 UMI-labeled TRB molecules per sample, diversity metrics, including normalized Shannon-Wiener and Chao1, were computed in VDJtools. For the central five CDR3 residues, VDJtools calculated physicochemical properties weighted by clonotype size, namely interaction energy, strength, volume and Kidera factor 4. TCRdb reprocessed the raw reads; every CDR3 protein sequence is a single record, and DNA is not supplied. TCRdb's processing, not the authors', yielded these V and J calls. Per the sample table, the count is 45,000 to 70,000 distinct CDR3 sequences. 20% to 30% of the sample rests with the top ten.

This sample was taken from a study of CXCR3-negative and CXCR3-positive naive CD8 T cells (dated by TCRdb to between 2018 and 2021). Regarding the complete study: In total, approximately 130 million TRB reads were obtained, corresponding to roughly 1.5 +/- 0.3 million reads per library. Diversity and physicochemical repertoire analyses covered over 10 donors pooled from two independent experiments. For the TRBV-TRBJ cluster analysis, the naive subsets came from a handful of donors, while the memory cells came from 3 donors.

Study-wide findings and limitations: Similar TRBV-TRBJ usage was shown by naive CXCR3-negative and CXCR3-positive cells from the same donor, whereas distinct patterns were shown by memory cells. CXCR3 expression partially decreased after cryopreservation, so most assays used freshly isolated PBMCs. Because surface CD5, which is linked to self-reactivity in mice, was comparable between the naive subsets, TCR interaction strength was also inferred from TRB CDR3 physicochemical properties. Comparably high repertoire diversity was found in both naive subsets, whereas much lower repertoire diversity was found in memory CD8+ T cells.

The TCR comes from a human donor in good health. Some clones in this sample may be carry-over from other donors' samples. Here the chain combines TRBV29-1 and TRBJ2-1. The sequencing sample was made of memory CD8+ T cells from blood. Reading the label with the study, this specimen's cell subset or site is: conventional CD8+ memory T cells (TMEM), sorted as controls. The CDR3 loop reads CSVEDPLTENNEQFF.